This paragraph covers one T cell receptor (beta chain) sequence. Its antigen is not known. These data belong to a study of OX40 agonist ivuxolimab in advanced cancers. For the study at large: Hepatocellular carcinoma, melanoma, renal cell or head and neck cancer was diagnosed in the dose-escalation patients.

Trimming removed 5 bases at V and 7 bases at J, with 12 bases between. In germline, CDR1 is SGHTA, CDR2 FQGNSA. The CDR3 extends over 13 amino acids. Produced via immunoSEQ multiplex PCR; TCRdb's table is partial and in-frame only. The sample contains fewer than 80,000 clones, roughly 82% of which appear only once. Study outcomes and limitations: It was not determined which antigens were specifically recognized by the peripheral T cells that had undergone clonal expansion.

Source: CD4+ or CD8+ T cells sorted from blood, taken in a trial of the OX40 agonist ivuxolimab. This sequence was found in an adult with an advanced solid tumor such as melanoma, head and neck, liver or kidney cancer. The chain joins TRBV7-2 to TRBJ2-1, with no clear D. The CDR3, as DNA: TGTGCCAGCAGCCAAGGGCTCGAGAATGAGCAGTTCTTC. Its translation: CASSQGLENEQFF.